These 18 T cell receptor beta chains were sequenced from one sample in a study of post-analysis software for immune sequencing data. Notes on the study in general: In patients, TRBV5-6, TRBV5-1 and TRBV20-1 belonged to about five TRBV segments found more frequently than in controls.

Their antigen targets remain unknown. Presence of unique molecular identifiers characterized the TCR beta cDNA libraries. TCRdb fed the PCR reads into MiXCR, producing one record per CDR3 protein. The sample includes some 240,000 distinct CDR3 sequences, approximately 34% of them seen just once. The sequencing sample was made of blood. The source is a girl aged 10-17 years with multiple sclerosis.

At least ten counts were recorded for this clonotype. The V call is TRBV12-3 or TRBV12-4, the J call TRBJ2-3; 9 positions agree with TRBD2. The CDR3 runs 15 residues. Trimming cost V 5 bases and J 0 bases; bases outside gene matches: 3. Written as DNA, the CDR3 is TGTGCCAGCAGTCCTAGCGGGATGAGCACAGATACGCAGTATTTT. Protein: CASSPSGMSTDTQYF.

This clonotype appeared a single time. The rearrangement uses TRBV4-1 and TRBJ2-7; D uncertain. Trimming took 1 base from V and 6 from J, leaving 7 bases between them. CDR3 size: 12 residues. CDR1 is MGHRA, CDR2 YSYEKL, per germline. The CDR3 region has the DNA TGCGCCAGCAGCCAAGTCTCGGGCGAGCAGTACTTC. Its translation: CASSQVSGEQYF.

This clonotype was counted ten times or more. The chain has TRBV12-3 or TRBV12-4 and TRBJ1-5; D is ambiguous. V was pared by 6 bases and J by 4 bases, with 13 bases between. The length of the CDR3 is 14 residues. CDR3 in amino acids: CASSLVGGNQPQHF. CDR3 DNA sequence: TGTGCCAGCAGCTTGGTGGGCGGGAATCAGCCCCAGCATTTT.

This clonotype occurred many times. The chain recombines TRBV5-1 with TRBJ1-5; D is ambiguous. Trimming removed 0 bases at V and 2 bases at J, with 9 bases between. The germline CDR1 and CDR2 sequences are SGHRS and YFSETQ. The CDR3 has 15 amino acids. CDR3 in amino acids: CASSLAGVGNQPQHF. DNA of the CDR3: TGCGCCAGCAGCTTGGCCGGGGTGGGCAATCAGCCCCAGCATTTT.

The rearrangement joins TRBV10-2 to TRBJ2-3; D is possibly TRBD1 (5 bases). Trimming left V 4 bases short and J 7 bases short, with 12 bases between. CDR1 and CDR2 (germline): WSHSY, SAAADI. The length of the CDR3 is 13 residues. CDR3 region: CASSGRAANTQYF. Written as DNA, the CDR3 is TGCGCCAGCAGTGGCAGGGCTGCAAATACGCAGTATTTT.

Concerning this clonotype: This may be a read error, as it is one base from a much larger clone. The chain uses TRBV5-5 and TRBJ2-5, with D perhaps assigned TRBD1 or TRBD2 (5 bases each). Germline loops: CDR1 SGHKS, CDR2 YYEKEE (reference sequence). Trimming removed 2 bases from V and 11 bases from J, with 16 bases in between. The CDR3 has 13 amino acids. The CDR3 spells CASSLPGPGKQYF. The CDR3 DNA sequence: TGTGCCAGCAGCTTACCGGGGCCGGGGAAGCAGTACTTC.

This clonotype was counted many times. The chain couples TRBV5-1 to TRBJ2-1; TRBD2 agrees at 9 bases. The CDR3 extends over 15 amino acids. The ends lost 7 bases at V and 2 bases at J; junction bases unmatched: 7. Germline V gene lookup returns CDR1 SGHRS and CDR2 YFSETQ. For the CDR3, the DNA is TGCGCCAGCCGATGGACTAGCGTCCCCTACAATGAGCAGTTCTTC. It codes for CASRWTSVPYNEQFF.

In its sample, this clonotype was seen a few times. This sequence joins TRBV5-1 and TRBJ2-2; TRBD1 aligns across 9 bases. This CDR3 is 17 amino acids long. The ends lost 7 bases at V and 0 bases at J; junction bases unmatched: 10. CDR1 is SGHRS, CDR2 YFSETQ, per germline. CDR3 amino acids: CASGNLGDRANTGELFF. In DNA, the CDR3 is TGCGCCAGCGGAAATTTGGGGGACAGGGCGAACACCGGGGAGCTGTTTTTT.

This sequence joins TRBV20-1 and TRBJ1-1, with D uncertain. The germline V gene has CDR1 DFQATT and CDR2 SNEGSKA (reference sequence). The CDR3 consists of 8 residues. The CDR3 bases are TGCGGGAACACTGAAGCTTTCTTT. Encoded protein: CGNTEAFF.

This clonotype has a handful of counts. The gene calls are TRBV6-5 and TRBJ2-3; 12 bases are a match to TRBD2. The CDR3 is 16 amino acids. Trimming at V came to 6 bases and at J to 7 bases, leaving 11 bases not matched to a gene. Germline CDR1 and CDR2: MNHEY and SVGAGI. The CDR3 sequence: CASRAGTSGRGYTQYF. In nucleotides, the CDR3 is TGTGCCAGCAGAGCAGGGACTAGCGGGCGGGGATATACGCAGTATTTT.

This clonotype was seen repeatedly, ten times or more. The rearrangement links TRBV5-1 to TRBJ2-4, with D unclear. Per the germline V gene, CDR1 is SGHRS and CDR2 is YFSETQ. The length of the CDR3 is 12 residues. Between the trimmed V and J ends, which lost 6 bases and 7 bases, there was a span of 11 bases. Written as DNA, the CDR3 is TGCGCCAGCACTGAGGATGGGAACATTCAGTACTTC. It is translated as CASTEDGNIQYF.

This clonotype appeared many times. The chain couples TRBV10-2 to TRBJ2-1; the D gene could be TRBD1 or TRBD2 (5 bases each). Germline V gene sequence: CDR1 WSHSY, CDR2 SAAADI. The CDR3 sequence is 14 residues long. Deletions cut 0 bases from V and 8 bases from J, with 11 bases between. CDR3 in amino acids: CASSESTGRDEQFF. CDR3 DNA: TGCGCCAGCAGTGAGTCGACGGGACGGGATGAGCAGTTCTTC.

The chain couples TRBV18 to TRBJ1-2; no reliable D call. Germline V lookup: CDR1 KGHSH, CDR2 LQKENI. The CDR3 extends over 13 amino acids. V was clipped by 6 bases and J by 8 bases, with 16 bases between them. In DNA form, the CDR3 reads TGTGCCAGCTCTCCCGGGAGCCAAGGCGGCTACACCTTC. This translates into CASSPGSQGGYTF.

On this clonotype: A much bigger clone sits one base away, suggesting this may be a read error. This chain joins TRBV29-1 and TRBJ1-1; tentatively, D is TRBD1 (5 bases). The CDR3 loop spans 12 amino acids. Looked up from germline, CDR1 is SQVTM and CDR2 is ANQGSEA. The CDR3 here is CGVQGVDTEAFF. CDR3 sequence (DNA): TGCGGCGTCCAGGGTGTGGACACTGAAGCTTTCTTT.

To note about this clonotype: With a much larger clone just one base away, this may be a read error. In nucleotides, the CDR3 is TGTGCCAGCAGCCCAGGGGTCCGCGGGACTAGCCTCCCCGGAGGTGAGACCCAGTACTTC. It encodes CASSPGVRGTSLPGGETQYF. The chain recombines TRBV4-2 with TRBJ2-5, with 9 positions matching TRBD2. The J segment lost 5 bases and the V segment lost 4 bases, leaving 23 bases of the junction unmatched. The CDR3 sequence is 20 residues long. Germline CDR1 and CDR2: LGHNA and YNFKEQ.

This clonotype was observed at least ten times. The chain joins TRBV4-1 to TRBJ1-2; possibly TRBD1 for D (5 bases). The CDR3 is 15 residues long. CDR1 and CDR2 (germline): MGHRA, YSYEKL. V shed 6 bases and J shed 4 bases, with 18 bases lying between them. For the CDR3, the DNA is TGCGCCAGCAGGACCTTTGGACATCGATCCTATGGCTACACCTTC. Its translation is CASRTFGHRSYGYTF.

Regarding this clonotype: This may come from a read error, since a much larger clone is one base off. The chain carries TRBV24-1 and TRBJ2-1; D is tentatively TRBD1 or TRBD2 (6 bases each). The V gene's germline CDR1 is KGHDR and CDR2 SFDVKD. The CDR3 totals 16 residues. V was clipped by 1 base and J by 7 bases, with 16 bases between them. CDR3 loop: CATSDFGKGGWNEQFF. For the CDR3, the DNA is TGTGCCACCAGTGATTTTGGTAAAGGGGGGTGGAATGAGCAGTTCTTC.

The V gene is TRBV28, the J gene TRBJ2-5, with 9 bases fitting TRBD1. The CDR3 spans 15 residues. Trimming removed 5 bases from V and 3 bases from J; junction bases left unmatched: 7. Germline lookup yields CDR1 MDHEN and CDR2 SYDVKM. Written as DNA, the CDR3 is TGTGCCAGCAGTGACCCGGGACAGGGAAAAGAGACCCAGTACTTC. Amino acids: CASSDPGQGKETQYF.